The 21 T cell receptor beta chains given below trace back to one sample, sequenced in a study of CD8 T cells in ankylosing spondylitis. Each CDR3 protein is one row after TCRdb ran MiXCR on the 5' RACE reads. The repertoire holds under 250,000 distinct CDR3 sequences, with 9.5% to 12% as singletons. Material for sequencing was blood, either unsorted or a sorted T cell fraction (not recorded which). Receptors originate from a male donor with ankylosing spondylitis or in good health (not recorded which).

At least ten counts were recorded for this clonotype. The chain uses TRBV5-1 and TRBJ2-4, with 7 positions matching TRBD1. The CDR3 runs to 19 residues. Germline CDR1 and CDR2: SGHRS and YFSETQ. J lost 1 base, V lost 4 bases, and 17 bases had no gene match. In nucleotides, the CDR3 is TGCGCCAGCAGCGCGACAGGGAAGATCCGTCAAGACGCCAAAAACATTCAGTACTTC. Its translation is CASSATGKIRQDAKNIQYF.

The chain employs TRBV19 and TRBJ2-1; maybe TRBD2 (5 bases). This CDR3 spans 16 amino acids. The V end lost 3 bases, the J end lost 6 bases, and 18 bases lay between the germline ends. Germline CDR1 is LNHDA and CDR2 is SQIVND (reference sequence). The CDR3 is CASSIPASWGSNEQFF. The CDR3, as DNA: TGTGCCAGTAGTATCCCCGCTAGCTGGGGAAGCAATGAGCAGTTCTTC.

A word on this clonotype: A read error may be the cause here, since a much bigger clone is one base away. This chain links TRBV5-1 with TRBJ2-2; unclear D gene. There are 13 residues in the CDR3. CDR1 SGHRS and CDR2 YFSETQ come from the germline V gene. V lost 6 bases, J lost 4 bases, and 10 bases lay in between. The CDR3: CASTTATTGELFF. The CDR3 DNA is TGCGCCAGCACTACAGCGACCACCGGGGAGCTGTTTTTT.

This clonotype has at least ten counts. The genes are TRBV7-2 and TRBJ2-1, with D possibly matching TRBD2 (5 bases). Germline loops: CDR1 SGHTA, CDR2 FQGNSA. V lost 5 bases to trimming and J lost 2 bases, with 13 bases between them. This CDR3 region has 15 residues. The CDR3 protein is CASSQPPGTYNEQFF. Here the CDR3 DNA reads TGTGCCAGCAGCCAGCCCCCCGGGACCTACAATGAGCAGTTCTTC. Filled out from reference TRBV7-2 and TRBJ2-1, the complete variable domain reads GAGVSQSPSNKVTEKGKDVELRCDPISGHTALYWYRQSLGQGLEFLIYFQGNSAPDKSGLPSDRFSAERTGGSVSTLTIQRTQQEDSAVYLCASSQPPGTYNEQFFGPGTRLTVL.

This clonotype was seen at least ten times. This chain uses TRBV10-2 with TRBJ1-2; the D gene is possibly TRBD1 (5 bases). Germline loops: CDR1 WSHSY, CDR2 SAAADI. Trimming cost V 5 bases and J 7 bases, with 17 bases left between them. The CDR3 has 14 residues. This chain's CDR3 is CASSRGLEAGGYTF. DNA of the CDR3: TGCGCCAGCAGTAGGGGACTCGAGGCGGGTGGCTACACCTTC.

CDR3 DNA sequence: TGTGCCAGCAGCCTCGGACAGGGGGCGGTTTACGAGCAGTACTTC. Amino acid sequence: CASSLGQGAVYEQYF. The rearrangement joins TRBV5-5 to TRBJ2-7, with 11 bases matching TRBD1. Germline V gene lookup returns CDR1 SGHKS and CDR2 YYEKEE (reference sequence). The junction had 7 bases not matched to a gene; V was cut back by 4 bases and J by 4 bases. CDR3 size: 15 residues.

CDR3: CASTTGPGPNYGYTF. The CDR3 DNA is TGTGCCAGCACCACGGGGCCGGGACCTAACTATGGCTACACCTTC. The chain recombines TRBV6-1 with TRBJ1-2; D possibly corresponds to TRBD1 (5 bases). CDR1 is MNHNS and CDR2 is SASEGT in the germline V gene. Trimming took off 7 bases at V and 0 bases at J, with 15 bases between the two ends. The CDR3 spans 15 residues.

The table lists this clonotype with a few counts. The chain uses TRBV29-1 and TRBJ1-2; D ambiguous. V was shortened by 3 bases and J by 6 bases, with 11 bases between the two germline ends. The length of the CDR3 is 12 residues. Germline V CDR1 and CDR2: SQVTM, ANQGSEA. This CDR3 reads CSVETPFNGYTF. DNA for the CDR3: TGCAGCGTTGAGACCCCGTTCAATGGCTACACCTTC.

This clonotype was recorded many times. This sequence joins TRBV10-3 and TRBJ1-2, with D possibly being TRBD1 (6 bases). Germline V gene sequence: CDR1 ENHRY, CDR2 SYGVKD. The CDR3 loop spans 14 amino acids. V gave up 6 bases and J gave up 5 bases, with 16 bases separating them. The CDR3 DNA reads TGTGCCATCAGGGGCGCCGGGACACAGTATGGCTACACCTTC. Protein product: CAIRGAGTQYGYTF.

The rearrangement joins TRBV7-2 to TRBJ1-5, with 12 bases that match TRBD1. The CDR3 totals 16 residues. Per the germline V gene, CDR1 is SGHTA and CDR2 is FQGNSA. The V segment lost 2 bases and the J segment 7 bases; nucleotides outside the gene matches: 6. The CDR3 nucleotides are TGTGCCAGCAGCTTATACGGGACAGGGGGCGAACAGCCCCAGCATTTT. Amino acids: CASSLYGTGGEQPQHF. Filled out from reference TRBV7-2 and TRBJ1-5, the complete variable domain reads GAGVSQSPSNKVTEKGKDVELRCDPISGHTALYWYRQSLGQGLEFLIYFQGNSAPDKSGLPSDRFSAERTGGSVSTLTIQRTQQEDSAVYLCASSLYGTGGEQPQHFGDGTRLSIL.

This clonotype appeared many times. The CDR3 loop reads CSARPPGNYGYTF. CDR3 bases: TGCAGTGCTCGCCCGCCGGGGAACTATGGCTACACCTTC. This sequence joins TRBV20-1 and TRBJ1-2, with D unclear. CDR1 is DFQATT, CDR2 SNEGSKA, per germline (reference sequence). V was pared by 5 bases and J by 2 bases, with 12 bases between. This CDR3 comprises 13 residues.

The rearrangement joins TRBV11-2 to TRBJ2-3; D uncertain. Germline V gene data show CDR1 as SGHAT and CDR2 as FQNNGV. The V and J ends lost 1 base and 2 bases respectively, with 13 bases between them. This CDR3 comprises 16 residues. CDR3 bases: TGTGCCAGCAGCTTAGGGGTTCAGCGACTCACAGATACGCAGTATTTT. It translates to CASSLGVQRLTDTQYF.

The chain couples TRBV28 to TRBJ1-2, with no clear D. The length of the CDR3 is 13 residues. The germline V gene encodes CDR1 MDHEN and CDR2 SYDVKM. Trimming took 6 bases from V and 5 from J, leaving 13 bases between them. The CDR3, as DNA: TGTGCCAGCAGCCTTCGGTTGAATTATGGCTACACCTTC. Its translation is CASSLRLNYGYTF.

This clonotype has a count of ten or more. The genes are TRBV25-1 and TRBJ2-7, with TRBD1 as a possible D gene (6 bases). Germline CDR1 MGHDK, CDR2 SYGVNS. The CDR3 loop spans 17 amino acids. V was pared by 3 bases and J by 4 bases, with 22 bases between. CDR3 amino acids: CASSEGAVTKNQYEQYF. In DNA, the CDR3 is TGTGCCAGCAGTGAGGGGGCGGTTACCAAAAATCAATACGAGCAGTACTTC.

This clonotype came up a few times. This chain connects TRBV29-1 to TRBJ1-1; D is unclear. V lost 8 bases to trimming and J lost 4 bases, with 14 bases between them. Per germline, CDR1 SQVTM and CDR2 ANQGSEA. This CDR3 has 12 amino acids. The CDR3 DNA is TGCAGCCCTGGGTTTCAATTCACTGAAGCTTTCTTT. It codes for CSPGFQFTEAFF.

This clonotype showed up many times. Here the CDR3 DNA reads TGCAGCGCCCTAATGGGGATCCTAGGTGAAAAACTGTTTTTT. It specifies CSALMGILGEKLFF. The V and J genes are TRBV29-1 and TRBJ1-4, with no clear D. Per germline, CDR1 SQVTM and CDR2 ANQGSEA. This CDR3 comprises 14 residues. V gave up 7 bases and J gave up 7 bases, with 19 bases separating them.

There are many counts of this clonotype. The CDR3 bases are TGTGCCAGCACCGTGGGTTCTGGTGTCAACTATGGCTACACCTTC. Amino acids: CASTVGSGVNYGYTF. The chain uses TRBV7-9 and TRBJ1-2; D is undetermined. Germline assignment: CDR1 SEHNR and CDR2 FQNEAQ (reference sequence). The ends were cut back, 7 bases at V and 2 bases at J, with 17 bases in the middle. The CDR3 loop spans 15 amino acids.

This chain joins TRBV7-7 and TRBJ2-5, with D uncertain. V lost 3 bases and J lost 5, with 10 bases in between. Germline CDR1 and CDR2: SSHAT and FNYEAQ (reference sequence). This CDR3 has 13 amino acids. The CDR3 sequence is CASSFRVSETQYF. CDR3 in DNA: TGTGCCAGCAGCTTCCGGGTCTCGGAGACCCAGTACTTC.

The table lists this clonotype with many counts. The gene calls are TRBV5-5 and TRBJ1-1; tentatively, D is TRBD1 (5 bases). CDR1 and CDR2 (germline): SGHKS, YYEKEE (reference sequence). V was shortened by 5 bases and J by 4 bases, with 12 bases between the two germline ends. The CDR3 loop spans 13 amino acids. The CDR3 nucleotides are TGTGCCAGCAGTTGGGGCCAAGGCACTGAAGCTTTCTTT. Its translation: CASSWGQGTEAFF.

This clonotype was counted ten times or more. The V gene is TRBV12-3 or TRBV12-4, the J gene TRBJ2-3; 9 nucleotides match TRBD2. After removal of 3 bases from V and 5 bases from J, the junction contained 3 bases not matched to a gene. The CDR3 runs to 14 residues. CDR3 in amino acids: CASSFSGRRDTQYF. In DNA, the CDR3 is TGTGCCAGCAGTTTTAGCGGGAGAAGAGATACGCAGTATTTT.

This clonotype was observed at least ten times. The chain carries TRBV7-2 and TRBJ2-5, with a tentative D call TRBD2 (6 bases). This CDR3 has 15 amino acids. The V gene's germline CDR1 is SGHTA and CDR2 FQGNSA. Deletions cut 5 bases from V and 2 bases from J, with 15 bases between. The CDR3 here is CASSDGLPLQETQYF. CDR3 in DNA: TGTGCCAGCAGCGATGGACTACCCTTACAAGAGACCCAGTACTTC.